This TCR beta chain was observed in a study of blood T cell repertoires in COVID-19. Study-wide background: Acute and convalescent COVID-19 samples came from the United States, Italy and Spain. T cells, B-cell-depleted T cells, or PBMCs supplied cDNA or gDNA.

Trimming cost V 2 bases and J 7 bases, with 12 bases left between them. There are 15 residues in the CDR3. In germline, CDR1 is KGHSH, CDR2 LQKENI. This clone showed up just once. Per the original methods: Counts of nucleated cells, estimated from reference gene primer amplification, were obtained. Using immunoSEQ multiplex PCR, the repertoire was profiled, and TCRdb retains in-frame clones only, with some absent. The V and J calls and clone size are taken from that table; D and trimming were inferred from the DNA. The data show roughly 110,000 clones, 75% to 95% seen once. Sequencing was performed on peripheral blood. The source is a woman in her thirties with acute or convalescent COVID-19. The V call is TRBV18, the J call TRBJ1-6, with unresolved D. The DNA for the CDR3 is TGTGCCAGCTCACCAGCGGCCGCCCCAAATTCACCCCTCCACTTT. It codes for CASSPAAAPNSPLHF.